The 27 T cell receptor beta chains listed next were all sequenced from one sample in a study of shared clonotypes between healthy human individuals. Repertoires were generated with immunoSEQ multiplex PCR, while TCRdb's copy carries only in-frame clones and drops some. The table lists roughly 2 million clones, approximately 94% of them singletons. Material: naive CD4+ T cells sorted from blood. Subset reported: CD45RA+ positively selected. All receptors come from a man between 18 and 29 years old in good health.

This clone was picked up one time. The CDR3 loop reads CASSLGRYPVHEQYF. In DNA form, the CDR3 reads TGCGCCAGCAGCTTGGGGCGCTACCCCGTCCACGAGCAGTACTTC. The rearrangement uses TRBV5-1 and TRBJ2-7; D remains ambiguous. V dropped 0 bases and J dropped 5 bases, with 15 bases sitting between them. Per germline, CDR1 SGHRS and CDR2 YFSETQ. The CDR3 contains 15 residues.

The chain employs TRBV4-1 and TRBJ2-7; possibly TRBD2 for D (6 bases). The CDR3 spans 17 residues. V was shortened by 0 bases and J by 0 bases, with 15 bases between the two germline ends. Per the germline V gene, CDR1 is MGHRA and CDR2 is YSYEKL. In DNA, the CDR3 is TGCGCCAGCAGCCAAGATCATATGGGAGGAAGCTCCTACGAGCAGTACTTC. Its protein is CASSQDHMGGSSYEQYF.

The chain combines TRBV1 with TRBJ2-7; the table's D gene call, TRBD2, was not cross checked with the DNA. TRBV1 is termed a pseudogene. The CDR3 loop spans 16 amino acids. CDR3 DNA: TGCACCAGCAGCCATACCTCTCTAGCGGGGACCTACGAGCAGTACTTC. Its protein product is CTSSHTSLAGTYEQYF.

The CDR3 nucleotides are TGTGCCAGCAGTTTACTAGTATTAGCCGGGGAGCTGTTTTTT. It encodes CASSLLVLAGELFF. This chain joins TRBV7-9 and TRBJ2-2, with a weak D call TRBD2 (5 bases). CDR1 and CDR2 (germline): SEHNR, FQNEAQ (reference sequence). Trimming removed 6 bases from V and 6 bases from J, with 14 bases in between. CDR3 size: 14 residues.

Here the CDR3 DNA reads TGCGCCAGCAGCCGTTCTGCCGGGGCCTCCATCTACGAGCAGTACTTC. Translating gives CASSRSAGASIYEQYF. The rearrangement joins TRBV4-3 to TRBJ2-7; D could derive from TRBD1 or TRBD2 (5 bases each). The germline V and J ends were trimmed by 4 bases and 3 bases, with 19 bases remaining between them. Germline V lookup: CDR1 LGHNA, CDR2 YSLEER. The CDR3 runs to 16 residues.

The chain recombines TRBV7-2 with TRBJ2-7; D not certain. CDR3 length: 13 residues. Germline CDR1 is SGHTA and CDR2 is FQGNSA. Between the trimmed V and J ends, which lost 5 bases and 3 bases, there was a span of 11 bases. The DNA for the CDR3 is TGTGCCAGCAGCCAGGTGGGTGGCTACGAGCAGTACTTC. It translates to CASSQVGGYEQYF.

This chain joins TRBV30 and TRBJ1-4, with TRBD1 matching over 9 bases. The V gene end was trimmed by 0 bases and the J gene end by 8 bases; junction bases not matched to a gene: 7. The CDR3 has 15 amino acids. Germline CDR1 GTSNPN, CDR2 SVGIG (reference sequence). The CDR3 DNA sequence: TGTGCCTGGAGTGTTGGGACAGGGCGGGGGGAAAAACTGTTTTTT. Its protein is CAWSVGTGRGEKLFF. The full variable domain, its missing parts supplied by reference TRBV30 and TRBJ1-4, is SQTIHQWPATLVQPVGSPLSLECTVEGTSNPNLYWYRQAAGRGLQLLFYSVGIGQISSEVPQNLSASRPQDRQFILSSKKLLLSDSGFYLCAWSVGTGRGEKLFFGSGTQLSVL.

The chain links TRBV19 to TRBJ1-4; D remains ambiguous. The CDR3 has 17 residues. The V and J ends lost 5 bases and 0 bases respectively, with 16 bases between them. Germline CDR1 reads LNHDA; CDR2 reads SQIVND (reference sequence). The CDR3 sequence: CASSPPLAMTTNEKLFF. DNA of the CDR3: TGTGCCAGTAGTCCCCCTCTGGCAATGACAACTAATGAAAAACTGTTTTTT. Together with reference TRBV19 and TRBJ1-4, the CDR3 gives the full variable domain: DGGITQSPKYLFRKEGQNVTLSCEQNLNHDAMYWYRQDPGQGLRLIYYSQIVNDFQKGDIAEGYSVSREKKESFPLTVTSAQKNPTAFYLCASSPPLAMTTNEKLFFGSGTQLSVL.

The rearrangement uses TRBV4-1 and TRBJ1-2; TRBD1 aligns across 9 bases. The CDR3 covers 17 residues. Germline V gives CDR1 MGHRA, CDR2 YSYEKL. The V gene end was trimmed by 4 bases and the J gene end by 3 bases; junction bases not matched to a gene: 12. CDR3 protein: CASSPYRGQNFHYGYTF. CDR3 nucleotides: TGCGCCAGCAGCCCCTACAGGGGGCAGAATTTCCACTATGGCTACACCTTC.

J is TRBJ2-2 and V is TRBV7-2, with no clear D. CDR1 SGHTA and CDR2 FQGNSA come from the germline V gene. Trimming took off 5 bases at V and 3 bases at J, with 19 bases between the two ends. The CDR3 is 17 amino acids. CDR3 residues: CASSPRVSYGYTGELFF. In DNA form, the CDR3 reads TGTGCCAGCAGCCCCCGGGTTTCCTACGGGTACACCGGGGAGCTGTTTTTT.

This chain uses TRBV25-1 with TRBJ1-2, with D tentatively TRBD1 (6 bases). Germline V gene sequence: CDR1 MGHDK, CDR2 SYGVNS. V was shortened by 4 bases and J by 8 bases, with 17 bases between the two germline ends. This CDR3 is 14 amino acids long. This CDR3 is CASSASKGGWGYTF. DNA of the CDR3: TGTGCCAGCAGTGCCAGCAAAGGGGGATGGGGCTACACCTTC.

V and J are TRBV11-2 and TRBJ2-7; 10 nucleotides align to TRBD2. Germline V lookup: CDR1 SGHAT, CDR2 FQNNGV. V was clipped by 0 bases and J by 4 bases; unmatched bases: 6. This CDR3 spans 16 amino acids. The CDR3 nucleotides read TGTGCCAGCAGCTTAGATTTCAGCGGGGGGGTTTACGAGCAGTACTTC. It translates to CASSLDFSGGVYEQYF.

The genes are TRBV18 and TRBJ1-1, with D perhaps matching TRBD1 (5 bases). CDR3 size: 15 residues. V lost 3 bases to trimming and J lost 0 bases, with 11 bases between them. Germline CDR1 KGHSH, CDR2 LQKENI. CDR3 bases: TGTGCCAGCTCACCGATTGGGGGATTGAACACTGAAGCTTTCTTT. Translation gives CASSPIGGLNTEAFF.

This chain uses TRBV7-8 with TRBJ2-7, with a tentative D call TRBD1 (5 bases). This CDR3 spans 16 amino acids. Germline loops: CDR1 SGHVS, CDR2 FQNEAQ. The V end was cut by 1 base, the J end by 1 base, with 14 bases between. The CDR3 nucleotides read TGTGCCAGCAGCTTAGGGGCGTCAGGGCCATCCTACGAGCAGTACTTC. This sequence encodes CASSLGASGPSYEQYF.

The gene calls are TRBV6-1 and TRBJ2-7, with D tentatively TRBD2 (5 bases). CDR1 MNHNS and CDR2 SASEGT come from the germline V gene. The CDR3 is 13 amino acids. The V end was cut by 5 bases, the J end by 3 bases, with 11 bases between. CDR3 amino acids: CASSIRTLYEQYF. The CDR3 coding sequence is TGTGCCAGCAGTATCCGGACTCTCTACGAGCAGTACTTC.

This chain links TRBV10-3 with TRBJ1-1, with TRBD1 matching over 9 bases. Germline V gene lookup returns CDR1 ENHRY and CDR2 SYGVKD. Trimming took 6 bases from V and 3 from J; bases not matched to a gene: 8. CDR3 size: 15 residues. The CDR3 reads CAIRSAGQGDTEAFF. The CDR3 region has the DNA TGTGCCATCAGATCAGCGGGACAGGGTGACACTGAAGCTTTCTTT.

The chain joins TRBV29-1 to TRBJ2-3, with D perhaps matching TRBD2 (5 bases). This CDR3 has 15 residues. Trimming left V 7 bases short and J 1 base short, with 18 bases between. Germline V lookup: CDR1 SQVTM, CDR2 ANQGSEA. The DNA for the CDR3 is TGCAGCGCCCGGGGAACGGAGCGAGGCACAGATACGCAGTATTTT. Translated, it gives CSARGTERGTDTQYF.

V and J are TRBV5-1 and TRBJ1-1; TRBD1 matches 9 bases. Germline assignment: CDR1 SGHRS and CDR2 YFSETQ. The CDR3 spans 14 residues. V trimming: 4 bases; J trimming: 9 bases; junction bases outside the gene matches: 10. Here the CDR3 reads CASSHGDRDWKAFF. The CDR3 DNA reads TGCGCCAGCAGCCACGGGGACAGGGATTGGAAAGCTTTCTTT.

The rearrangement links TRBV5-4 to TRBJ1-1, with D unclear. Trimming shortened V by 0 bases and J by 11 bases, and 14 bases separated the two germline ends. The germline gives CDR1 SGHNT, CDR2 YYREEE (reference sequence). The length of the CDR3 is 13 residues. The CDR3 sequence: CASSLGGKASAFF. The CDR3 nucleotides read TGTGCCAGCAGCTTGGGAGGGAAGGCTTCTGCTTTCTTT.

This clone was recorded once. The rearrangement uses TRBV6-5 and TRBJ1-5; a weak D match, TRBD1 (6 bases). The CDR3 has 14 residues. CDR1 and CDR2 (germline): MNHEY, SVGAGI. V dropped 4 bases and J dropped 6 bases, with 13 bases sitting between them. The CDR3 DNA reads TGTGCCAGCAGTTCCGAGGTAGGGGGTCAGCCCCAGCATTTT. Protein product: CASSSEVGGQPQHF.

The V call is TRBV10-2, the J call TRBJ1-4, with TRBD1 as a possible D gene (6 bases). Trimming took off 5 bases at V and 5 bases at J, with 12 bases between the two ends. The CDR3 consists of 14 residues. From germline, CDR1 is WSHSY and CDR2 SAAADI. CDR3 amino acids: CASSLTGRNEKLFF. In DNA form, the CDR3 reads TGCGCCAGCAGTCTGACAGGACGGAATGAAAAACTGTTTTTT.

This clone appeared a single time. The V and J genes are TRBV7-2 and TRBJ2-1; 11 bases line up with TRBD1. CDR1 and CDR2 (germline): SGHTA, FQGNSA. Trimming cost V 3 bases and J 5 bases; bases outside gene matches: 3. This CDR3 has 15 amino acids. CDR3 nucleotides: TGTGCCAGCAGCTTGGACAGGGGGCTGCACAATGAGCAGTTCTTC. Residues: CASSLDRGLHNEQFF.

J is TRBJ2-1 and V is TRBV7-2; a weak D match, TRBD1 (6 bases). The V gene lost 5 bases and the J gene lost 7 bases, with 15 bases spanning the gap. Per the germline V gene, CDR1 is SGHTA and CDR2 is FQGNSA. The CDR3 covers 14 residues. CDR3 nucleotides: TGTGCCAGCAGCGAAAGGGACATTCGTAATGAGCAGTTCTTC. The encoded protein is CASSERDIRNEQFF.

As concerns this clone: Within the sample, other DNA sequences also encode this same CDR3. Here the CDR3 reads CASTLQETQYF. The CDR3 nucleotides are TGTGCCAGCACGTTACAAGAGACCCAGTACTTC. The chain employs TRBV2 and TRBJ2-5; the D is unclear. There are 11 residues in the CDR3. The germline V gene has CDR1 SNHLY and CDR2 FYNNEI. V lost 7 bases and J 2 bases, leaving 5 bases between the germline ends.

The chain uses TRBV2 and TRBJ1-2; D gene ambiguous. V lost 8 bases and J 8 bases, leaving 18 bases between the germline ends. The CDR3 covers 13 residues. In germline, CDR1 is SNHLY, CDR2 FYNNEI. The DNA for the CDR3 is TGTGCCAGCTCTGCCCAACCGAGTTGGGGCTACACCTTC. This gives the protein CASSAQPSWGYTF.

This clone appeared once. This chain connects TRBV7-2 to TRBJ2-7; 9 nucleotides match TRBD1. The germline V gene has CDR1 SGHTA and CDR2 FQGNSA. The CDR3 runs 15 residues. J was trimmed by 6 bases and V by 5 bases; bases with no gene match: 11. This CDR3 reads CASSPTRDREGEQYF. Here the CDR3 DNA reads TGTGCCAGCAGCCCGACGAGGGACAGGGAGGGCGAGCAGTACTTC.

This clone was detected once. This chain links TRBV30 with TRBJ2-7, with 9 bases aligning to TRBD2. J lost 2 bases, V lost 2 bases, and 7 bases had no gene match. Germline CDR1 GTSNPN, CDR2 SVGIG (reference sequence). This CDR3 has 15 residues. The CDR3 DNA reads as TGTGCCTGGAGTCCCCCGACTAGCGGTACCTACGAGCAGTACTTC. Translating gives CAWSPPTSGTYEQYF. Drawing the rest from reference TRBV30 and TRBJ2-7, the complete variable domain is SQTIHQWPATLVQPVGSPLSLECTVEGTSNPNLYWYRQAAGRGLQLLFYSVGIGQISSEVPQNLSASRPQDRQFILSSKKLLLSDSGFYLCAWSPPTSGTYEQYFGPGTRLTVT.